This TCR beta chain was profiled in a study of cytomegalovirus exposure and HLA in healthy donors. PCR amplification relied on 60 Vbeta primers (plus 13 Jbeta primers). TCRdb's table, derived via immunoSEQ multiplex PCR, lists solely in-frame clones and lacks some. The data contain tens of thousands of clones, less than 85% of them singletons. Germline CDR1 is LNHDA and CDR2 is SQIVND (reference sequence). The ends were cut back, 2 bases at V and 0 bases at J, with 11 bases in the middle. There are 15 residues in the CDR3. J is TRBJ2-7 and V is TRBV19; D not certain. Sequencing was performed on PBMCs. The source of this sequence is a woman aged 18 to 35 in good health and CMV-seronegative. The CDR3 DNA is TGTGCCAGTAGTATAAGTGCGGCGAGCTCCTACGAGCAGTACTTC. Translating it yields CASSISAASSYEQYF.